These 28 T cell receptor beta chains were sequenced from one sample in a study of T-cell reconstitution after alpha-beta-depleted transplantation in children (dated by TCRdb to 2016 to 2017). Library preparation was by PCR. Sequenced on an Illumina HiSeq 2500. TCR library preparation used molecular barcoding, with unique molecular identifiers applied to normalize quantification of the TCRbeta repertoire. Using fastp trimming at Q25 and MiXCR clonotype assembly, TCRdb reanalyzed the public sequencing data and kept in-frame beta chains. Each entry merges the rows of one CDR3 protein and shows their most common DNA and genes. In all, the sample holds more than 150,000 distinct CDR3 sequences, and just over 14% of those were seen once. Of the sample, under 15% is held by the ten largest clones. The specimen was PBMCs from the stem cell graft donor, collected from the stem cell graft. The receptors originated from a human donor who donated a stem cell graft to a child with acute lymphoblastic leukemia.

The chain joins TRBV10-2 to TRBJ1-3; maybe TRBD1 (5 bases). V was clipped by 4 bases and J by 0 bases, with 16 bases between them. CDR1 WSHSY and CDR2 SAAADI come from the germline V gene. This CDR3 comprises 17 residues. Here the CDR3 reads CASSVQPGRISGNTIYF. The CDR3 nucleotides are TGCGCCAGCAGTGTACAGCCGGGACGCATCTCTGGAAACACCATATATTTT.

This clonotype showed up many times. The chain employs TRBV20-1 and TRBJ1-2, with D possibly being TRBD1 (5 bases). Germline-derived CDR1 and CDR2 are DFQATT and SNEGSKA (reference sequence). The CDR3 consists of 14 residues. V dropped 6 bases and J dropped 3 bases, with 17 bases sitting between them. CDR3 in DNA: TGCAGTGCCGCGACTTCGGGGGTCGACTATGGCTACACCTTC. Translation gives CSAATSGVDYGYTF.

This clonotype was seen many times. The chain links TRBV20-1 to TRBJ1-5, with D tentatively TRBD1 (6 bases). This CDR3 has 15 residues. CDR1 DFQATT and CDR2 SNEGSKA come from the germline V gene (reference sequence). The V gene lost 6 bases and the J gene lost 2 bases, with 17 bases spanning the gap. The CDR3 loop reads CSALNRDRGNQPQHF. DNA of the CDR3: TGCAGTGCCCTAAACAGGGACCGAGGCAATCAGCCCCAGCATTTT.

The V call is TRBV27, the J call TRBJ2-7, with D perhaps TRBD1 or TRBD2 (6 bases each). Trimming cost V 2 bases and J 2 bases, with 13 bases left between them. The CDR3 runs 15 residues. Germline loops: CDR1 MNHEY, CDR2 SMNVEV (reference sequence). The CDR3 region is CASSLRGESPYEQYF. CDR3 nucleotide sequence: TGTGCCAGCAGTTTAAGGGGGGAGAGTCCCTACGAGCAGTACTTC.

The sample holds many counts of this clonotype. The chain combines TRBV20-1 with TRBJ2-7; D is uncertain. This CDR3 has 14 residues. Per the germline V gene, CDR1 is DFQATT and CDR2 is SNEGSKA (reference sequence). V lost 2 bases, J lost 3 bases, and 14 bases lay in between. CDR3 sequence: CSARKVAGHYEQYF. The CDR3 region has the DNA TGCAGTGCTAGAAAAGTTGCCGGCCACTACGAGCAGTACTTC.

Many counts were recorded for this clonotype. J is TRBJ2-7 and V is TRBV28; 10 bases line up with TRBD1. The CDR3 has 15 amino acids. J was trimmed by 2 bases and V by 6 bases; bases with no gene match: 7. Germline loops: CDR1 MDHEN, CDR2 SYDVKM. The CDR3 sequence: CASSVMGQGTYEQYF. The CDR3 coding sequence is TGTGCCAGCAGCGTCATGGGACAGGGGACCTACGAGCAGTACTTC.

The sample holds many counts of this clonotype. The J gene is TRBJ2-7, the V gene TRBV7-2; the match to TRBD2 covers 10 bases. This CDR3 comprises 14 residues. With V trimmed by 5 bases and J by 3 bases, 4 bases remained unmatched. Germline CDR1 reads SGHTA; CDR2 reads FQGNSA. The CDR3 DNA reads TGTGCCAGCAGCACAGCGGGAGGGTTCTACGAGCAGTACTTC. Translated, it gives CASSTAGGFYEQYF.

This clonotype was recorded many times. The V gene is TRBV5-1, the J gene TRBJ1-2; maybe TRBD1 (5 bases). With 4 bases removed from V and 1 base from J, the gap between germline ends came to 8 bases. The germline CDR1 and CDR2 sequences are SGHRS and YFSETQ. There are 13 residues in the CDR3. CDR3: CASSADSNYGYTF. The DNA for the CDR3 is TGCGCCAGCAGCGCAGACAGTAACTATGGCTACACCTTC.

This chain connects TRBV10-2 to TRBJ2-1; 8 nucleotides align to TRBD2. CDR1 is WSHSY, CDR2 SAAADI, per germline. With V trimmed by 7 bases and J by 6 bases, 8 bases remained unmatched. This CDR3 has 14 residues. CDR3: CASKKREFTNEQFF. The CDR3 DNA follows: TGCGCCAGCAAGAAGCGGGAGTTTACCAATGAGCAGTTCTTC.

Many counts were recorded for this clonotype. The CDR3 bases are TGTGCCAGCAGTTACGGGGCCTCCTACGAGCAGTACTTC. It encodes CASSYGASYEQYF. This rearrangement joins TRBV6-5 to TRBJ2-7; possibly TRBD1 for D (5 bases). CDR3 length: 13 residues. V lost 2 bases and J lost 0, with 5 bases in between. Germline CDR1 reads MNHEY; CDR2 reads SVGAGI.

This clonotype was recorded at least ten times. The V and J genes are TRBV12-3 or TRBV12-4 and TRBJ1-5; TRBD1 aligns across 7 bases. The CDR3 covers 14 residues. The junction had 2 bases not matched to a gene; V was cut back by 3 bases and J by 3 bases. The CDR3 coding sequence is TGTGCCAGCAGTTTGGGACAGACCAATCAGCCCCAGCATTTT. The encoded protein is CASSLGQTNQPQHF.

This clonotype was observed many times. The V gene is TRBV12-3 or TRBV12-4, the J gene TRBJ2-7, with 7 bases lining up with TRBD2. CDR3 length equals 18 residues. The ends lost 3 bases at V and 3 bases at J; junction bases unmatched: 17. CDR3 protein: CASSFRTSGVLSFYEQYF. The CDR3 DNA sequence: TGTGCCAGCAGTTTCAGGACTAGTGGGGTCCTCTCGTTCTACGAGCAGTACTTC.

This clonotype came up many times. The gene calls are TRBV7-8 and TRBJ1-5, with D unresolved. Germline assignment: CDR1 SGHVS and CDR2 FQNEAQ. V was shortened by 1 base and J by 4 bases, with 11 bases between the two germline ends. This CDR3 contains 15 residues. The DNA of the CDR3 is TGTGCCAGCAGCTTAGTAGGACCCGCTAATCAGCCCCAGCATTTT. Amino acids: CASSLVGPANQPQHF.

This chain links TRBV28 with TRBJ2-7, with a possible D match to TRBD2 (5 bases). Trimming removed 10 bases at V and 7 bases at J, with 20 bases between. Germline V gene data show CDR1 as MDHEN and CDR2 as SYDVKM. The CDR3 totals 13 residues. The CDR3 DNA reads as TGTGCCATGAGCCCCGTGCGAACTAGGGAGCAGTACTTC. This translates into CAMSPVRTREQYF.

The chain has TRBV7-9 and TRBJ2-7; D is uncertain. Germline CDR1 is SEHNR and CDR2 is FQNEAQ (reference sequence). The CDR3 totals 13 residues. The ends were cut back, 0 bases at V and 7 bases at J, with 10 bases in the middle. The CDR3 region is CASSLAPVEEQYF. Written as DNA, the CDR3 is TGTGCCAGCAGCTTAGCCCCAGTAGAAGAGCAGTACTTC.

This clonotype was recorded many times. V and J are TRBV10-2 and TRBJ1-2; 7 bases are shared with TRBD1. The CDR3 runs 15 residues. V lost 6 bases, J lost 6 bases, and 13 bases stayed unmatched. The V gene's germline CDR1 is WSHSY and CDR2 SAAADI. In DNA form, the CDR3 reads TGCGCCAGCAGCTCCCTCGAAGGGACAGCAAATGGCTACACCTTC. This encodes CASSSLEGTANGYTF.

The V and J genes are TRBV19 and TRBJ2-3; tentative D call: TRBD2 (6 bases). V shed 5 bases and J shed 4 bases, with 16 bases lying between them. The germline V gene encodes CDR1 LNHDA and CDR2 SQIVND (reference sequence). This CDR3 comprises 15 residues. CDR3 in DNA: TGTGCCAGTAGTGAGTACGGGGGTCAGGCAGATACGCAGTATTTT. Amino acid sequence: CASSEYGGQADTQYF.

This clonotype was seen repeatedly, ten times or more. The rearrangement uses TRBV20-1 and TRBJ2-4, with TRBD2 matching 8 bases. The CDR3 consists of 15 residues. The germline V gene encodes CDR1 DFQATT and CDR2 SNEGSKA (reference sequence). J lost 0 bases, V lost 5 bases, and 6 bases had no gene match. CDR3 nucleotide sequence: TGCAGTGCTGTACTAGCGGAACTAGCCAAAAACATTCAGTACTTC. Amino acid sequence: CSAVLAELAKNIQYF.

At least ten counts were recorded for this clonotype. The CDR3 DNA reads as TGCAGCGCACAGGGGGGGGATGGCTACACCTTC. Translating gives CSAQGGDGYTF. This rearrangement joins TRBV29-1 to TRBJ1-2; 8 nucleotides match TRBD1. The V gene's germline CDR1 is SQVTM and CDR2 ANQGSEA. Trimming cost V 7 bases and J 6 bases; bases outside gene matches: 4. The CDR3 has 11 residues.

This clonotype was seen ten or more times. The chain recombines TRBV28 with TRBJ2-1; 7 positions match TRBD2. The V and J ends lost 2 bases and 9 bases, in that order; junction bases with no gene match: 10. The CDR3 runs 15 residues. Looked up from germline, CDR1 is MDHEN and CDR2 is SYDVKM. CDR3 sequence (DNA): TGTGCCAGCAGTTTACAAGCGGGGACGGGGAGTGAGCAGTTCTTC. The encoded protein is CASSLQAGTGSEQFF.

This clonotype was counted many times. V and J are TRBV10-1 and TRBJ1-2; D is uncertain. Looked up from germline, CDR1 is WNHNN and CDR2 is SYGVQD (reference sequence). There are 13 residues in the CDR3. Trimming pared 3 bases from V and 2 bases from J, leaving 7 bases between. CDR3 residues: CASSETNNYGYTF. DNA of the CDR3: TGCGCCAGCAGTGAAACAAACAACTATGGCTACACCTTC.

This clonotype was counted a few times. The rearrangement links TRBV18 to TRBJ2-1; TRBD1 matches 7 bases. Trimming at V came to 5 bases and at J to 2 bases, leaving 9 bases not matched to a gene. Germline lookup yields CDR1 KGHSH and CDR2 LQKENI. The length of the CDR3 is 16 residues. As DNA, the CDR3 is TGTGCCAGCTCAGCCAACCGGGACAGAACCTACAATGAGCAGTTCTTC. Its translation is CASSANRDRTYNEQFF.

This clonotype was observed a handful of times. This chain links TRBV29-1 with TRBJ2-5; D could derive from TRBD1 or TRBD2 (6 bases each). Germline CDR1 and CDR2: SQVTM and ANQGSEA. The CDR3 has 13 residues. CDR3 in DNA: TGCAGTATCGGCGGAGGGGGAACGGAGACCCAGTACTTC. This gives the protein CSIGGGGTETQYF.

This clonotype was seen ten or more times. This chain links TRBV7-2 with TRBJ2-5; D is uncertain. CDR1 and CDR2 from the germline V gene are SGHTA and FQGNSA. There are 14 residues in the CDR3. Trimming took 1 base from V and 2 from J, leaving 8 bases between them. The CDR3 reads CASSLGGYQETQYF. CDR3 sequence (DNA): TGTGCCAGCAGCTTAGGGGGTTATCAAGAGACCCAGTACTTC.

The table lists this clonotype with many counts. The rearrangement joins TRBV12-3 or TRBV12-4 to TRBJ2-1; 13 bases fit TRBD2. V shed 1 base and J 1 base; nucleotides not matched to a gene: 1. The CDR3 has 17 residues. DNA for the CDR3: TGTGCCAGCAGTTTAGGGACTAGCGGGAGTTCCTACAATGAGCAGTTCTTC. Its translation: CASSLGTSGSSYNEQFF.

V and J are TRBV12-3 or TRBV12-4 and TRBJ1-5; TRBD1 agrees at 11 bases. V trimming: 6 bases; J trimming: 4 bases; junction bases outside the gene matches: 5. The CDR3 consists of 15 residues. In nucleotides, the CDR3 is TGTGCCAGCAGGCGGACAGGGGGCGCGAATCAGCCCCAGCATTTT. Translation gives CASRRTGGANQPQHF.

This clonotype has only a few counts. This chain links TRBV7-9 with TRBJ1-4, with D unclear. The CDR3 is 14 amino acids. Trimming cost V 5 bases and J 3 bases, with 10 bases left between them. The germline gives CDR1 SEHNR, CDR2 FQNEAQ (reference sequence). CDR3: CASSPVPANEKLFF. CDR3 DNA sequence: TGTGCCAGCAGCCCGGTCCCAGCTAATGAAAAACTGTTTTTT.

This clonotype was detected only a few times. The chain uses TRBV11-1 and TRBJ2-1, with a possible D match to TRBD1 (6 bases). Germline values: CDR1 SGHAT, CDR2 FQDESV (reference sequence). The length of the CDR3 is 13 residues. The V and J ends lost 5 bases and 8 bases respectively, with 13 bases between them. In DNA, the CDR3 is TGTGCCAGCAGCGAAACAGGGCCCGATGAGCAGTTCTTC. Its translation is CASSETGPDEQFF.